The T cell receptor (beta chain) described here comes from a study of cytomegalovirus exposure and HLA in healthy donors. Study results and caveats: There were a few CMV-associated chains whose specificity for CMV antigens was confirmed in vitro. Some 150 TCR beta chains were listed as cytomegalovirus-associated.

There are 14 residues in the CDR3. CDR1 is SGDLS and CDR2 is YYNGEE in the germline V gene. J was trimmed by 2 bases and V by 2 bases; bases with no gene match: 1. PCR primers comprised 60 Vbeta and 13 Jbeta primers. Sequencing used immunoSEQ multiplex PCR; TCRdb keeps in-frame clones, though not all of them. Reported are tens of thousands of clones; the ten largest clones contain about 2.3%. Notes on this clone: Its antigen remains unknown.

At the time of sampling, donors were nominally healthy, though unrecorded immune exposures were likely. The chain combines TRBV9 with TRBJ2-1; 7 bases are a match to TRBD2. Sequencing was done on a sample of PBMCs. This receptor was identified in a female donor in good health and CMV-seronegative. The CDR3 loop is CASSVRGAYNEQFF. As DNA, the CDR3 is TGTGCCAGCAGCGTCCGGGGGGCCTACAATGAGCAGTTCTTC.